This T cell receptor beta chain was obtained from a study of T cell responses to AZD1222 COVID-19 vaccine. General study findings and limits: Baseline testing showed seropositivity in only five or six AZD1222 recipients. Dominant at 160-218 and 743-854, vaccine-associated CD4 TCRs also spanned spike. Clonal diversity may have been underestimated, and the donors were mostly white British, with more females than males.

Trimming removed 8 bases from V and 0 bases from J; junction bases left unmatched: 6. The CDR3 extends over 16 amino acids. CDR1 and CDR2 (germline): LGHNA, YSLEER. Profiled with immunoSEQ multiplex PCR; TCRdb holds only in-frame clones, not every one. This sample yields about 180,000 clones, of which about 90% are seen a single time; roughly 2% belongs to the top ten. Comments on this clone: Its antigen is unidentified.

The material was peripheral blood, obtained 28 days after the second AZD1222 dose. The clonotype comes from an adult who received the AZD1222 COVID-19 vaccine. The chain links TRBV4-3 to TRBJ2-2; 10 bases line up with TRBD2. In DNA, the CDR3 is TGCGCCAGCCGACTAGGACTAGCGGCGAACACCGGGGAGCTGTTTTTT. Its translation: CASRLGLAANTGELFF.